This T cell receptor (beta chain) came from a study of tumor-infiltrating lymphocytes in primary liver carcinoma. The wider study: Productive TCRbeta read yields ran from roughly 3.9 to 6.8 million per sample and were similar between tissues.

Co-extracting RNA and DNA was done with roughly 17-32 mg of unsorted bulk tissue as input. In its sample, this clonotype was seen once. A much more abundant neighbour one base away suggests this may be a read error. This CDR3 region has 14 residues. Germline V gene lookup returns CDR1 GTSNPN and CDR2 SVGIG (reference sequence). Priming with a constant-region primer yielded TCR beta cDNA from about 510 ng total RNA. Modified slightly, ARM-PCR produced TCR beta libraries over three nested multiplex PCR rounds. TRBV1-TRBV30 forward primers paired with a C-beta reverse primer drove the first two PCR rounds, about 10 cycles each. A single record per CDR3 protein comes from TCRdb applying MiXCR to the multiplex PCR reads. In the table there are roughly 78,000 distinct CDR3 sequences, about 64% of which are singletons.

V usage is TRBV30 and J usage is TRBJ1-3; D remains ambiguous. What was sequenced was liver tumor tissue from sampling region 4. Subset defined: tumor region T4, right-lateral pole. The sequence came from a woman aged 60-70 years with primary liver carcinoma and hepatitis B virus infection. CDR3 residues: CAWSAEGNGNTLYF. The CDR3 DNA follows: TGTGCCTGGAGTGCCGAGGGTAACGGAAACACCTTATATTTT. Filled out from reference TRBV30 and TRBJ1-3, the complete variable domain reads SQTIHQWPATLVQPVGSPLSLECTVEGTSNPNLYWYRQAAGRGLQLLFYSVGIGQISSEVPQNLSASRPQDRQFILSSKKLLLSDSGFYLCAWSAEGNGNTLYFGEGSWLTVV.